This T cell receptor beta chain comes out of a study of OX40 agonist ivuxolimab in advanced cancers. About the research overall: Prior anti-PD-1, anti-PD-L1 or anti-CTLA-4 therapy was allowed; 40% had some. General study results and limits: In the 0.1 to 3.0 mg/kg range, CD4+ and CD8+ blood T cells had expanded clonally by week 6. Expanded peripheral T cell antigen specificity was not determined.

In regard to this clone: Its antigen is as yet unknown.

Profiled with immunoSEQ multiplex PCR; TCRdb holds only in-frame clones, not every one. The sample comprises approximately 80,000 clones, about 90% of which are singletons, and 6.5% to 8.5% rests with the top ten. CDR1 and CDR2 from the germline V gene are SNHLY and FYNNEI. V was trimmed by 3 bases and J by 7 bases, leaving 9 bases between them. The CDR3 contains 12 residues. The chain links TRBV2 to TRBJ1-2; D remains ambiguous. The sequencing used CD4+ or CD8+ T cells sorted from blood, collected in a trial of the OX40 agonist ivuxolimab. This TCR derives from an adult with an advanced solid tumor such as melanoma, head and neck, liver or kidney cancer. The CDR3 nucleotides read TGTGCCAGCAGTGAGTGGACCTTTGGCTACACCTTC. Its protein is CASSEWTFGYTF.